This paragraph reports one T cell receptor beta chain. Its specificity is not known. DNA at approximately 200 ng, around 30,000 T cell genomes, went into sorted-subset replicate PCRs. Repertoires were generated with immunoSEQ multiplex PCR, while TCRdb's copy carries only in-frame clones and drops some. The data hold under 850,000 clones, with 72% observed a single time. This CDR3 has 15 residues. CDR1 and CDR2 from the germline V gene are WSHSY and SAAADI. Trimming took off 3 bases at V and 1 base at J, with 12 bases between the two ends. This record belongs to a study of shared clonotypes between healthy human individuals. Findings and limits, study-wide: Generation probabilities were higher for clonotypes shared across all four sorted-subset donors than for unshared ones.

The sequence came from a woman in her thirties in good health. Sequenced material: memory CD4+ T cells sorted from blood. Subset here: CD45RA-negative fraction. The chain uses TRBV10-2 and TRBJ1-1; possible D gene TRBD1, 5 bases. CDR3 region: CASSERGGANTEAFF. The CDR3 bases are TGCGCCAGCAGTGAAAGAGGTGGGGCGAACACTGAAGCTTTCTTT.